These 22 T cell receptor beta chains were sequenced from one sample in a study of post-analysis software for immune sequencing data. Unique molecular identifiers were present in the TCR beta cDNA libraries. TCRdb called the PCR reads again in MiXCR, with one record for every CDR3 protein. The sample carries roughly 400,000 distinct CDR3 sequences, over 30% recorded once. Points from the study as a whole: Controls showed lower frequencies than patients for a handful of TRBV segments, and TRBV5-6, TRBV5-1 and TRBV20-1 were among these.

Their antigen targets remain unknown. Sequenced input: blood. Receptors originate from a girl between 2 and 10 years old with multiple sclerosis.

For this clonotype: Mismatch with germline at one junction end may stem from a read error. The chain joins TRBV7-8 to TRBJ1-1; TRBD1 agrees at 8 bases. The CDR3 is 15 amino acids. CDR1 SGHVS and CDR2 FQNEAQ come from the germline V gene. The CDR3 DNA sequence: TGTGCCGGCAGCTTGGGGGACAGGACGAACACTGAAGCTTTCTTT. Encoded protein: CAGSLGDRTNTEAFF. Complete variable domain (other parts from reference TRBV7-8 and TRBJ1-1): GAGVSQSPRYKVAKRGQDVALRCDPISGHVSLFWYQQALGQGPEFLTYFQNEAQLDKSGLPSDRFFAERPEGSVSTLKIQRTQQEDSAVYLCAGSLGDRTNTEAFFGQGTRLTVV.

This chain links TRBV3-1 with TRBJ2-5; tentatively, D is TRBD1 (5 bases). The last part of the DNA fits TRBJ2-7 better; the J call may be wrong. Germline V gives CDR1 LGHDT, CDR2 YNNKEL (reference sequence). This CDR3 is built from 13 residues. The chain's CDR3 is CASSPLQAYEQYF. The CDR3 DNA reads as TGTGCCAGCAGCCCCTTACAGGCCTACGAGCAGTACTTC.

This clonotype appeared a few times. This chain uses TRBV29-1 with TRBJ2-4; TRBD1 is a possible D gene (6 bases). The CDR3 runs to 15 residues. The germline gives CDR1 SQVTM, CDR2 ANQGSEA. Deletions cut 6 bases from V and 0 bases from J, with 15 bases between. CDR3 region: CSVVGHITAKNIQYF. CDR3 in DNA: TGCAGCGTCGTGGGACACATCACAGCCAAAAACATTCAGTACTTC.

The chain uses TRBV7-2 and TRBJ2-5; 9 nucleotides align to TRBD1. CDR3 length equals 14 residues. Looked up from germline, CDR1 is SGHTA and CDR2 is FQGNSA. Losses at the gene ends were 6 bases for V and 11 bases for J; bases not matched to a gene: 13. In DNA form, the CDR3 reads TGTGCCAGCAGGTTAACCGGACAGGGGATCAAGCAGTACTTC. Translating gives CASRLTGQGIKQYF.

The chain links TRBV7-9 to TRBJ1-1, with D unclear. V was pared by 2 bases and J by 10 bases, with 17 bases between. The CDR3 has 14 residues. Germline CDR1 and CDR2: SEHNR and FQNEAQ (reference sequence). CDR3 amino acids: CASSLNERRRGAFF. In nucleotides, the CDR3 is TGTGCCAGCAGCTTAAACGAACGTCGGCGTGGAGCTTTCTTT.

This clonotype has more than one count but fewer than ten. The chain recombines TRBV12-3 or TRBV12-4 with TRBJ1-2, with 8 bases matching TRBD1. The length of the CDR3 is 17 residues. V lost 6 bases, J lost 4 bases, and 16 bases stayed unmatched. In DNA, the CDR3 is TGTGCCAGCAGAGGAGACAGGGGTGATAAAGGATCCTATGGCTACACCTTC. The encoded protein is CASRGDRGDKGSYGYTF.

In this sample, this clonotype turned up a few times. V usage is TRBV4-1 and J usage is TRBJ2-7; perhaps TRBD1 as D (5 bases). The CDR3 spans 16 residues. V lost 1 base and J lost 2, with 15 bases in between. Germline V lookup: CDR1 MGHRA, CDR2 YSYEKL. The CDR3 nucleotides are TGCGCCAGCAGCCAAGCGCCAGGGATAATGACCTACGAGCAGTACTTC. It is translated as CASSQAPGIMTYEQYF.

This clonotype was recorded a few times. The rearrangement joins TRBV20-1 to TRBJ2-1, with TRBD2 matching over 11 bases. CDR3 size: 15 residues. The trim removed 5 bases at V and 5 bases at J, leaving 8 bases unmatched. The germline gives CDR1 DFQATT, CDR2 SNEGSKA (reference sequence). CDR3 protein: CSAYELAGDNNEQFF. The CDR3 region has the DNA TGCAGTGCTTACGAACTAGCGGGAGATAACAATGAGCAGTTCTTC.

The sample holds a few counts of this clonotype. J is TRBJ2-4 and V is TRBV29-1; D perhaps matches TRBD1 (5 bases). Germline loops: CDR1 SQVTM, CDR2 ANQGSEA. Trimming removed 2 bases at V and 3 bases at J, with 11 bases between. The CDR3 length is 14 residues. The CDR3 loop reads CSVEIGHIKNIQYF. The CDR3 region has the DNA TGCAGCGTTGAAATAGGACATATCAAAAACATTCAGTACTTC.

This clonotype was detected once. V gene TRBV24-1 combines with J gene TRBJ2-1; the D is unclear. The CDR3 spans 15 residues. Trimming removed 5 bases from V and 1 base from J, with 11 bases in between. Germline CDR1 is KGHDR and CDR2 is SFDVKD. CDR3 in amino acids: CATSVGSSSYNEQFF. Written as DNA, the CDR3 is TGTGCCACCAGTGTGGGCTCCTCGTCCTACAATGAGCAGTTCTTC.

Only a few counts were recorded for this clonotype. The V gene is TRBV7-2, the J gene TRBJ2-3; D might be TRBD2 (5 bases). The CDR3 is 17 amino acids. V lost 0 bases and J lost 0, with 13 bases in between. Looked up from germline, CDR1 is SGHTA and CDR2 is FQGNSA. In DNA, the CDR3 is TGTGCCAGCAGCTTAGCCCATAGCGCGGTTAGCACAGATACGCAGTATTTT. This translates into CASSLAHSAVSTDTQYF.

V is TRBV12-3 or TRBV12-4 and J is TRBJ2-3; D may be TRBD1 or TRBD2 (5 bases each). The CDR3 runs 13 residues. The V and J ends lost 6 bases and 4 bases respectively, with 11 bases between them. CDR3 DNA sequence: TGTGCCAGCAGGGCTGGGACCGCAGATACGCAGTATTTT. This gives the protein CASRAGTADTQYF.

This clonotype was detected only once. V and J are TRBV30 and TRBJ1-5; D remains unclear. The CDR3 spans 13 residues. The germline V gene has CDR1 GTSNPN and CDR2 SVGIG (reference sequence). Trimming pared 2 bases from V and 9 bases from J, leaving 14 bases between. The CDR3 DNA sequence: TGTGCCTGGAGTTCGAGATCTTCCTCGCCCCAGCATTTT. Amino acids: CAWSSRSSSPQHF.

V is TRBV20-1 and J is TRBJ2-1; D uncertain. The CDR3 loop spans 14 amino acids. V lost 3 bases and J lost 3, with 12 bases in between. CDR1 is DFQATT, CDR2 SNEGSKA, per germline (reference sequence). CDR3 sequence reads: CSASRPPIYNEQFF. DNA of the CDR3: TGCAGTGCTAGTCGGCCGCCAATCTACAATGAGCAGTTCTTC.

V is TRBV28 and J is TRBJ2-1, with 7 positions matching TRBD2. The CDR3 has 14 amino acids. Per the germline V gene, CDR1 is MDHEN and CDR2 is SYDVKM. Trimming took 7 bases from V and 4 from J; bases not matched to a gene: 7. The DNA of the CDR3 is TGTGCCAGCAAGCGGGGCCTCCCTTACAATGAGCAGTTCTTC. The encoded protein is CASKRGLPYNEQFF.

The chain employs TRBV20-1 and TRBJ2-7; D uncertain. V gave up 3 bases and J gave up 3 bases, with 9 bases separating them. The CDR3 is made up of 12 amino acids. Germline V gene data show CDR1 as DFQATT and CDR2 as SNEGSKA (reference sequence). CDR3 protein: CSARDPIYEQYF. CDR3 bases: TGCAGTGCTAGGGACCCTATCTACGAGCAGTACTTC.

The CDR3 here is CASSQIGETQYF. CDR3 sequence (DNA): TGTGCCAGCAGCCAGATAGGGGAGACCCAGTACTTC. The rearrangement links TRBV4-2 to TRBJ2-5; D call uncertain. CDR3 length: 12 amino acids. The germline CDR1 and CDR2 sequences are LGHNA and YNFKEQ. V lost 3 bases, J lost 5 bases, and 7 bases lay in between.

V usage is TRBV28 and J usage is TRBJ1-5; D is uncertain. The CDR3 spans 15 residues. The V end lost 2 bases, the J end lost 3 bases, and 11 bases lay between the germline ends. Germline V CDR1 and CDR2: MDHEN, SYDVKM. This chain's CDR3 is CASSLPGSNNQPQHF. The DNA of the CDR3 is TGTGCCAGCAGTTTACCGGGTTCCAACAATCAGCCCCAGCATTTT.

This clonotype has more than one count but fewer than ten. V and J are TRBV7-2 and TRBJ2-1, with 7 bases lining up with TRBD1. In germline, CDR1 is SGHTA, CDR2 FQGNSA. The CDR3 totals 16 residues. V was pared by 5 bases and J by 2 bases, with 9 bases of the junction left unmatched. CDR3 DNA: TGTGCCAGCAGCCCCCGTCCCGGGACAGCCTACAATGAGCAGTTCTTC. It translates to CASSPRPGTAYNEQFF.

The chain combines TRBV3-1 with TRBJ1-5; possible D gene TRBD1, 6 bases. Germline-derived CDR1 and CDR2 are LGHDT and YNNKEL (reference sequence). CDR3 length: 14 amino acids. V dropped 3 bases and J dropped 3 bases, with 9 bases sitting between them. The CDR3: CASSQDSSNQPQHF. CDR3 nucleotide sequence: TGTGCCAGCAGCCAGGACAGTTCCAATCAGCCCCAGCATTTT.

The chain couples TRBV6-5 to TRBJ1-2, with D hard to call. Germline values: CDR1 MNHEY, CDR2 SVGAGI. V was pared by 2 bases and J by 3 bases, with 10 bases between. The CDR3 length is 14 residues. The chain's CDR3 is CASSYKRTHYGYTF. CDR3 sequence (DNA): TGTGCCAGCAGTTACAAGCGGACTCACTATGGCTACACCTTC.

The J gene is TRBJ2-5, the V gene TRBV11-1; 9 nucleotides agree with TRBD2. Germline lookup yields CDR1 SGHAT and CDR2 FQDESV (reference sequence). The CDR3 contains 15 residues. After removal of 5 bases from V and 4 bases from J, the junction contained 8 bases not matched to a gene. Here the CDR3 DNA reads TGTGCCAGCAGCATAGAGGGACTAGCCGGAGAGACCCAGTACTTC. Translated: CASSIEGLAGETQYF.